The next 27 T cell receptor beta chains were all read from a single sample in a study of cytomegalovirus exposure and HLA in healthy donors. With 60 Vbeta and 13 Jbeta primers, the PCR was carried out. TCRdb's table, derived via immunoSEQ multiplex PCR, lists solely in-frame clones and lacks some. The sample records fewer than 200,000 clones, about four fifths being singletons. The material sequenced was PBMCs. The origin of the receptors is a man in his forties in good health and CMV-seropositive.

A single count supports this clone. The chain couples TRBV7-3 to TRBJ2-2; tentatively, D is TRBD1 (5 bases). Trimming took off 5 bases at V and 4 bases at J, with 8 bases between the two ends. The germline V gene has CDR1 SGHTA and CDR2 FQGTGA. CDR3 size: 13 residues. The CDR3 DNA reads as TGTGCCAGCAGCCCAGGGTTCACCGGGGAGCTGTTTTTT. Encoded protein: CASSPGFTGELFF.

The J gene is TRBJ2-7, the V gene TRBV29-1, with 9 bases identical to TRBD1. From germline, CDR1 is SQVTM and CDR2 ANQGSEA. V shed 3 bases and J 6 bases; nucleotides not matched to a gene: 3. The CDR3 is made up of 12 amino acids. This CDR3 reads CSVDGTGCEQYF. The CDR3 DNA follows: TGCAGCGTTGACGGGACAGGGTGCGAGCAGTACTTC.

The chain has TRBV7-8 and TRBJ1-2; a weak D match, TRBD1 (6 bases). V lost 5 bases, J lost 5 bases, and 9 bases lay in between. The germline CDR1 and CDR2 sequences are SGHVS and FQNEAQ. The CDR3 has 12 residues. The CDR3 DNA reads TGTGCCAGCAGCATAGGACAGTATGGCTACACCTTC. It translates to CASSIGQYGYTF.

This clone appeared a single time. This sequence joins TRBV29-1 and TRBJ2-3; TRBD2 matches 16 bases. Germline trimming cut 5 bases from V and 1 base from J; bases unmatched to any gene: 3. The CDR3 contains 16 residues. Germline V gene lookup returns CDR1 SQVTM and CDR2 ANQGSEA. The CDR3 sequence is CSVTGTSGRGTDTQYF. The CDR3 nucleotides are TGCAGCGTTACTGGGACTAGCGGGAGGGGCACAGATACGCAGTATTTT.

J is TRBJ2-7 and V is TRBV7-2; 9 bases are shared with TRBD1. After removal of 5 bases from V and 3 bases from J, the junction contained 14 bases not matched to a gene. The CDR3 has 17 amino acids. Germline assignment: CDR1 SGHTA and CDR2 FQGNSA. Here the CDR3 DNA reads TGTGCCAGCAGCACCCGGGACAGGGCCCCGCAATTCTACGAGCAGTACTTC. Translating it yields CASSTRDRAPQFYEQYF.

The rearrangement uses TRBV7-6 and TRBJ1-1; 7 bases line up with TRBD1. The CDR3 is 13 amino acids. V lost 2 bases, J lost 4 bases, and 1 base stayed unmatched. Germline V gene lookup returns CDR1 SGHVS and CDR2 FNYEAQ. The CDR3 protein is CASSLYRGTEAFF. The DNA of the CDR3 is TGTGCCAGCAGCTTATACAGGGGCACTGAAGCTTTCTTT.

The table lists this clone with a count of one. The chain combines TRBV19 with TRBJ2-7; D gene uncertain. The CDR3 spans 13 residues. CDR1 and CDR2 from the germline V gene are LNHDA and SQIVND (reference sequence). Trimming removed 5 bases at V and 5 bases at J, with 13 bases between. The DNA for the CDR3 is TGTGCCAGTAGTCCAAGACAATTCCACGAGCAGTACTTC. The encoded protein is CASSPRQFHEQYF.

The V and J genes are TRBV2 and TRBJ1-4; 7 positions match TRBD1. V trimming: 5 bases; J trimming: 7 bases; junction bases outside the gene matches: 7. CDR3 size: 14 residues. Per germline, CDR1 SNHLY and CDR2 FYNNEI. CDR3 bases: TGTGCCAGCAGTATGACAGGGCAGGGTGAAAAACTGTTTTTT. Protein: CASSMTGQGEKLFF. The whole variable domain, filled in from reference TRBV2 and TRBJ1-4, reads EPEVTQTPSHQVTQMGQEVILRCVPISNHLYFYWYRQILGQKVEFLVSFYNNEISEKSEIFDDQFSVERPDGSNFTLKIRSTKLEDSAMYFCASSMTGQGEKLFFGSGTQLSVL.

This sequence joins TRBV9 and TRBJ2-5; a weak D match, TRBD1 (6 bases). The CDR3 extends over 17 amino acids. Germline V gives CDR1 SGDLS, CDR2 YYNGEE. V was trimmed by 0 bases and J by 5 bases, leaving 20 bases between them. The CDR3 DNA is TGTGCCAGCAGCGTAGATCAGGGGCTGGGGGCCTGGGAGACCCAGTACTTC. Translating it yields CASSVDQGLGAWETQYF.

CDR3 sequence (DNA): TGTGCCATCAGTGATTTAAGACTGGCGGGAGGGTACGAGCAGTACTTC. Protein product: CAISDLRLAGGYEQYF. The genes are TRBV10-3 and TRBJ2-7, with TRBD2 identical over 9 bases. V was clipped by 3 bases and J by 4 bases; unmatched bases: 10. This CDR3 has 16 amino acids. Germline values: CDR1 ENHRY, CDR2 SYGVKD.

V usage is TRBV9 and J usage is TRBJ2-1, with TRBD2 matching over 13 bases. The CDR3 loop spans 15 amino acids. CDR1 and CDR2 (germline): SGDLS, YYNGEE. V gave up 5 bases and J gave up 4 bases; unmatched junction bases: 3. The CDR3 DNA follows: TGTGCCAGCAGTCCGACTAGCGGGGGGTACAATGAGCAGTTCTTC. Amino acids: CASSPTSGGYNEQFF.

This chain connects TRBV5-1 to TRBJ2-1; the match to TRBD2 covers 9 bases. The CDR3 contains 16 residues. CDR1 and CDR2 (germline): SGHRS, YFSETQ. The V segment lost 0 bases and the J segment 6 bases; nucleotides outside the gene matches: 7. CDR3 nucleotides: TGCGCCAGCAGCTTGGCCGGGCTAGCGGGGAGCAATGAGCAGTTCTTC. Its translation: CASSLAGLAGSNEQFF.

This chain links TRBV11-3 with TRBJ2-7, with D perhaps TRBD2 (5 bases). V was clipped by 3 bases and J by 3 bases, with 9 bases between them. The CDR3 is 13 amino acids. Looked up from germline, CDR1 is SGHNT and CDR2 is YENEEA. Here the CDR3 DNA reads TGTGCCAGCAGCTTCGGTCGGGGCTACGAGCAGTACTTC. It translates to CASSFGRGYEQYF.

The chain uses TRBV5-1 and TRBJ1-1; TRBD1 agrees at 9 bases. Germline assignment: CDR1 SGHRS and CDR2 YFSETQ. The CDR3 loop spans 15 amino acids. Losses at the gene ends were 5 bases for V and 3 bases for J; bases not matched to a gene: 8. DNA of the CDR3: TGCGCCAGCAGTCCAGAGACAGGGGGGTACACTGAAGCTTTCTTT. Translated: CASSPETGGYTEAFF.

V and J are TRBV5-1 and TRBJ2-7, with 7 nucleotides matching TRBD2. The ends lost 4 bases at V and 4 bases at J; junction bases unmatched: 5. There are 13 residues in the CDR3. Looked up from germline, CDR1 is SGHRS and CDR2 is YFSETQ. This chain's CDR3 is CASSGEGFYEQYF. CDR3 nucleotide sequence: TGCGCCAGCAGCGGGGAGGGATTTTACGAGCAGTACTTC. Full variable domain (outside the CDR3, taken from reference TRBV5-1 and TRBJ2-7): KAGVTQTPRYLIKTRGQQVTLSCSPISGHRSVSWYQQTPGQGLQFLFEYFSETQRNKGNFPGRFSGRQFSNSRSEMNVSTLELGDSALYLCASSGEGFYEQYFGPGTRLTVT.

This clone came up once. The chain is built from TRBV7-6 and TRBJ2-3, with 12 bases fitting TRBD2. The CDR3 length is 16 residues. V dropped 5 bases and J dropped 4; count of bases not matched to a gene: 7. CDR1 and CDR2 (germline): SGHVS, FNYEAQ. The CDR3 coding sequence is TGTGCCAGCAGCCCCCAACTAGCGGGAGGACCAGATACGCAGTATTTT. Translation gives CASSPQLAGGPDTQYF.

The genes are TRBV5-1 and TRBJ2-7; TRBD2 matches 8 bases. Looked up from germline, CDR1 is SGHRS and CDR2 is YFSETQ. With 3 bases clipped from V and 2 bases from J, the junction kept 4 bases outside the gene matches. The CDR3 spans 14 residues. CDR3 sequence: CASSWAGGAYEQYF. In DNA, the CDR3 is TGCGCCAGCAGCTGGGCGGGGGGTGCCTACGAGCAGTACTTC.

The rearrangement uses TRBV4-1 and TRBJ1-1; D call uncertain. V was pared by 2 bases and J by 6 bases, with 4 bases between. CDR3 size: 11 residues. The germline V gene has CDR1 MGHRA and CDR2 YSYEKL. CDR3 in amino acids: CASSQHAEAFF. CDR3 nucleotide sequence: TGCGCCAGCAGCCAACATGCTGAAGCTTTCTTT.

This sequence joins TRBV7-6 and TRBJ1-2; 8 bases match TRBD1. Per the germline V gene, CDR1 is SGHVS and CDR2 is FNYEAQ. CDR3 length: 15 amino acids. V lost 5 bases, J lost 3 bases, and 8 bases stayed unmatched. In DNA form, the CDR3 reads TGTGCCAGCAGCCCCTACCAGGGGGCCGACTATGGCTACACCTTC. Amino acid sequence: CASSPYQGADYGYTF.

The chain recombines TRBV7-2 with TRBJ2-5; 14 nucleotides align to TRBD2. The assigned J gene may be wrong: the sequence end matches TRBJ2-7 better. Germline V CDR1 and CDR2: SGHTA, FQGNSA. The CDR3 runs 14 residues. CDR3 in amino acids: CASGTSGRSSEQYF. For the CDR3, the DNA is TGTGCCAGCGGGACTAGCGGGAGATCCAGCGAGCAGTACTTC.

The genes are TRBV9 and TRBJ2-1, with 12 bases matching TRBD2. J lost 7 bases, V lost 4 bases, and 9 bases had no gene match. The CDR3 is made up of 16 amino acids. Germline CDR1 is SGDLS and CDR2 is YYNGEE. The DNA of the CDR3 is TGTGCCAGCAGCCCAAGCCTAGCGGGAGGGGGAAATGAGCAGTTCTTC. Translation gives CASSPSLAGGGNEQFF.

The gene calls are TRBV9 and TRBJ2-1; D gene unclear. Deletions cut 4 bases from V and 5 bases from J, with 7 bases between. CDR3 length: 12 amino acids. Per germline, CDR1 SGDLS and CDR2 YYNGEE. The CDR3 is CASSNRDNEQFF. The CDR3, as DNA: TGTGCCAGCAGCAACCGAGACAATGAGCAGTTCTTC.

This chain uses TRBV6-1 with TRBJ1-1; maybe TRBD1 (6 bases). This CDR3 is 14 amino acids long. CDR1 and CDR2 from the germline V gene are MNHNS and SASEGT. V shed 6 bases and J shed 8 bases, with 19 bases lying between them. In DNA form, the CDR3 reads TGTGCCAGCAGAGAGAGCCTATTTGACAGGGAAGCTTTCTTT. Protein sequence: CASRESLFDREAFF.

This sequence joins TRBV9 and TRBJ2-1; 8 bases agree with TRBD2. The germline V gene has CDR1 SGDLS and CDR2 YYNGEE. The CDR3 loop spans 15 amino acids. Unmatched junction bases numbered 8, after V lost 2 bases and J lost 7 bases. Written as DNA, the CDR3 is TGTGCCAGCAGCGTGGGACTAGGCAATGGAAATGAGCAGTTCTTC. Translation: CASSVGLGNGNEQFF.

The chain joins TRBV9 to TRBJ2-3; a weak D match, TRBD2 (6 bases). CDR3 length: 15 amino acids. V was pared by 4 bases and J by 10 bases, with 22 bases between. The germline CDR1 and CDR2 sequences are SGDLS and YYNGEE. In nucleotides, the CDR3 is TGTGCCAGCAGCCCGTCCGGAGGGGTAAGGGATCCGCAGTATTTT. Translating it yields CASSPSGGVRDPQYF.

V is TRBV6-4 and J is TRBJ2-3; 10 positions match TRBD2. The germline V gene encodes CDR1 MRHNA and CDR2 SNTAGT. The ends lost 6 bases at V and 2 bases at J; junction bases unmatched: 11. CDR3 length: 17 amino acids. In DNA, the CDR3 is TGTGCCAGCAGGGCCAACGGTAGCGGGGGGATCACAGATACGCAGTATTTT. As protein: CASRANGSGGITDTQYF.

The V and J genes are TRBV20-1 and TRBJ2-7; tentative D call: TRBD1 (5 bases). V lost 4 bases, J lost 6 bases, and 10 bases lay in between. Germline CDR1 is DFQATT and CDR2 is SNEGSKA (reference sequence). This CDR3 contains 11 residues. In nucleotides, the CDR3 is TGCAGTGCTAAGGGGCAGACCGAGCAGTACTTC. Translated: CSAKGQTEQYF.